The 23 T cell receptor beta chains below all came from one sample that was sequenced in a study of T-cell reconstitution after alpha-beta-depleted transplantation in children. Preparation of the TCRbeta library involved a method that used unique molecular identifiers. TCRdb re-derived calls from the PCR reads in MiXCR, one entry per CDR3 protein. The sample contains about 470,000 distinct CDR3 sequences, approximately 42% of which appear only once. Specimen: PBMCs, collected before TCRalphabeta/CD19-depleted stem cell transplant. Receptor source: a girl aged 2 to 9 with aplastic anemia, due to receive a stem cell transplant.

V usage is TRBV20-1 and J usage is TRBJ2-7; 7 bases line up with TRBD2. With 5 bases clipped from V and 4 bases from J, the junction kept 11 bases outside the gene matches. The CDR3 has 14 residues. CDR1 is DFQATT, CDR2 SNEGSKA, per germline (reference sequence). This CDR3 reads CSAEGLTSSYEQYF. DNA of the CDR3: TGCAGTGCTGAGGGTCTGACTAGCAGTTACGAGCAGTACTTC.

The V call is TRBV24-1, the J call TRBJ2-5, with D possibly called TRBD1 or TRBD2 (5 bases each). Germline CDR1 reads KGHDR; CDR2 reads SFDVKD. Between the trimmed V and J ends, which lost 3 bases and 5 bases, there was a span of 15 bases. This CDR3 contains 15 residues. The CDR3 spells CATSDGTISGETQYF. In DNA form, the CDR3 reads TGTGCCACCAGTGATGGGACCATCTCCGGGGAGACCCAGTACTTC.

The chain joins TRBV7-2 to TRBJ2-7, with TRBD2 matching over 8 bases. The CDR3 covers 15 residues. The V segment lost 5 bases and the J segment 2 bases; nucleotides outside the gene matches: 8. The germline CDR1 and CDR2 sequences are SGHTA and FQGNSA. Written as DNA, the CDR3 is TGTGCCAGCAGCCGTAGAGCGGGAGTAACCTACGAGCAGTACTTC. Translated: CASSRRAGVTYEQYF.

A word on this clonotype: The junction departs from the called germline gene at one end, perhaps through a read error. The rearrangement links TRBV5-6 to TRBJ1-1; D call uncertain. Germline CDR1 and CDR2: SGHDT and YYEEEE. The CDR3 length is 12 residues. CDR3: CASSQTNTEALF. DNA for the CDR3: TGTGCCAGCAGCCAGACGAACACTGAAGCTCTCTTT.

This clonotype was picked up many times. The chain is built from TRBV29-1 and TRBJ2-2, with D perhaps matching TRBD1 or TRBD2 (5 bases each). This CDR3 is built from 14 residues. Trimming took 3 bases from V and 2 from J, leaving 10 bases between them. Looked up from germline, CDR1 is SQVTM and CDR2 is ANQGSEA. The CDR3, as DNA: TGCAGCGTTGAGTCAGGGAGCAACACCGGGGAGCTGTTTTTT. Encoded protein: CSVESGSNTGELFF.

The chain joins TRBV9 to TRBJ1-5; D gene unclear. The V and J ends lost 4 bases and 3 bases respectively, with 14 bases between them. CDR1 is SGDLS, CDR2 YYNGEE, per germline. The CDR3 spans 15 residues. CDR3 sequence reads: CASSPGIGSNQPQHF. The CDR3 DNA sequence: TGTGCCAGCAGCCCCGGCATTGGGTCCAATCAGCCCCAGCATTTT.

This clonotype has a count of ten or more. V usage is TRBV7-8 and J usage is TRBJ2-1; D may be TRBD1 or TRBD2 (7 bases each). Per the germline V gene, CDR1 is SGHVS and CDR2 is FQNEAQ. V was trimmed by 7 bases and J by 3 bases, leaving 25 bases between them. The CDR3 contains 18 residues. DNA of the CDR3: TGTGCCAGCACCGGGCAGGGGGAGGGCGGCGGGAACTACAATGAGCAGTTCTTC. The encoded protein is CASTGQGEGGGNYNEQFF.

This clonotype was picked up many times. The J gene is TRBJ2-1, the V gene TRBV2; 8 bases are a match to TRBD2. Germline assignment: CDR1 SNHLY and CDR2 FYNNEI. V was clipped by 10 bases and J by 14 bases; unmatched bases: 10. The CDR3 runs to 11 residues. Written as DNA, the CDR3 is TGTGCCACCCTAGCGGGCCCTGGCAAGTTCTTC. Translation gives CATLAGPGKFF.

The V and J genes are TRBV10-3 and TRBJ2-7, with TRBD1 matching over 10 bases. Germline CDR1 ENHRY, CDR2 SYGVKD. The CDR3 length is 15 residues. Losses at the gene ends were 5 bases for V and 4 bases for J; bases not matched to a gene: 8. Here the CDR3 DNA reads TGTGCCATCAGTAAACTCCCGGGACAGGGGTACGAGCAGTACTTC. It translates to CAISKLPGQGYEQYF.

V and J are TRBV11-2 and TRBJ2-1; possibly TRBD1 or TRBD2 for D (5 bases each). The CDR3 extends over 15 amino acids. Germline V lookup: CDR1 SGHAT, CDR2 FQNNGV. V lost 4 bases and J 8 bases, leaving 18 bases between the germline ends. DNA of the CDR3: TGTGCCAGCAGCTCAACCCGGGACCCCTGGGATGAGCAGTTCTTC. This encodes CASSSTRDPWDEQFF.

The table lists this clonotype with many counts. This CDR3 is CASRAQGSEGGAFF. The CDR3 nucleotides are TGTGCCAGCAGGGCCCAGGGGAGCGAGGGTGGTGCTTTCTTT. The gene calls are TRBV12-3 or TRBV12-4 and TRBJ1-1; D is possibly TRBD1 (6 bases). The CDR3 covers 14 residues. V lost 6 bases to trimming and J lost 11 bases, with 22 bases between them.

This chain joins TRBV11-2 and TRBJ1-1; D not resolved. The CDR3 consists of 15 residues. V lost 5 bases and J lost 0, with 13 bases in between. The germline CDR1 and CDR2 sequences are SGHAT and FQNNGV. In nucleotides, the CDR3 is TGTGCCAGCAGCACCCTACAGATCATGAACACTGAAGCTTTCTTT. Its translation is CASSTLQIMNTEAFF.

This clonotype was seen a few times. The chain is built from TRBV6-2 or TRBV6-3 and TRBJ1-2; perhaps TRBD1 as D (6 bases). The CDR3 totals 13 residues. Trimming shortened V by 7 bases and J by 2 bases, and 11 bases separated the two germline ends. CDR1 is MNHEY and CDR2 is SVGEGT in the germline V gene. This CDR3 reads CASTEGGNYGYTF. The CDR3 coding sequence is TGTGCCAGCACCGAAGGGGGGAACTATGGCTACACCTTC.

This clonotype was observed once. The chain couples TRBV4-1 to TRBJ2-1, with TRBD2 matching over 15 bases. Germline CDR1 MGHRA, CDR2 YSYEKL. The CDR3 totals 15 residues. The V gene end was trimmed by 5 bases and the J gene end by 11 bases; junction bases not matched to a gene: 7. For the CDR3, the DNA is TGCGCCAGCAGCTTTGGACTAGCGGGAGGGCCTAAGCAGTTCTTC. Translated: CASSFGLAGGPKQFF.

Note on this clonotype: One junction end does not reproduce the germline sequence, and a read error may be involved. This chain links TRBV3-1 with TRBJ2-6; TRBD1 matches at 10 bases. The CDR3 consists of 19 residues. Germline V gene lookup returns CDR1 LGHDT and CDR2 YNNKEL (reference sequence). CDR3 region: CACSHRGTGVGSGANVLTF. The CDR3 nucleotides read TGTGCCTGCAGTCACCGCGGGACAGGGGTCGGGTCTGGGGCCAACGTCCTGACTTTC.

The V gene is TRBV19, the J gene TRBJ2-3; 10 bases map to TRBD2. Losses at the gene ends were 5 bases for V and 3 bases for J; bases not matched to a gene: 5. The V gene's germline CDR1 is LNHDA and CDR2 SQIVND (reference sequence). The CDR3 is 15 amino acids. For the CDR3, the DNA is TGTGCCAGTAGTGCCGTAGCGGGAGGAACAGATACGCAGTATTTT. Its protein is CASSAVAGGTDTQYF.

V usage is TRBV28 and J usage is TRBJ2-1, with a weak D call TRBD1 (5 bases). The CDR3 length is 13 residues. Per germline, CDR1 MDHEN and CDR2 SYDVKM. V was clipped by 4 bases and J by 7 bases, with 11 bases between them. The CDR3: CASSSDSENEQFF. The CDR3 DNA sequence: TGTGCCAGCAGTTCCGACAGCGAGAATGAGCAGTTCTTC.

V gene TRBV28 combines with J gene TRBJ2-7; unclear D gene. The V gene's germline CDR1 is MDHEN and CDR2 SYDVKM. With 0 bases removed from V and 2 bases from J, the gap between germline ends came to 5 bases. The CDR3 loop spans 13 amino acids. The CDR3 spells CASSLWQAYEQYF. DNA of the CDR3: TGTGCCAGCAGTTTATGGCAGGCCTACGAGCAGTACTTC.

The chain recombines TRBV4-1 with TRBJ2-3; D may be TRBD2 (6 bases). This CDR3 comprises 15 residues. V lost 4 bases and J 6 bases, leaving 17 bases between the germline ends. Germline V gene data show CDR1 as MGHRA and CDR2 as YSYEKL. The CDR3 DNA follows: TGCGCCAGCAGCCTAGACGGCATACGGGAGGATACGCAGTATTTT. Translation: CASSLDGIREDTQYF.

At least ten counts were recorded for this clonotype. CDR3 nucleotides: TGTGCCAGCCAGGGAGGCTATGAGCAGTTCTTC. Its translation: CASQGGYEQFF. The chain employs TRBV25-1 and TRBJ2-1, with D perhaps matching TRBD2 (6 bases). Germline CDR1 MGHDK, CDR2 SYGVNS. V was shortened by 8 bases and J by 8 bases, with 10 bases between the two germline ends. This CDR3 has 11 amino acids.

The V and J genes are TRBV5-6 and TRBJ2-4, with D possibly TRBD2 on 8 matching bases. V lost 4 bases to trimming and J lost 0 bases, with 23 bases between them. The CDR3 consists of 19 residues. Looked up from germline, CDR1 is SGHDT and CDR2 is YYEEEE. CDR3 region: CASSLPPGRDSIAKNIQYF. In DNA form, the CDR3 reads TGTGCCAGCAGCCTCCCCCCCGGGAGGGACAGCATAGCCAAAAACATTCAGTACTTC.

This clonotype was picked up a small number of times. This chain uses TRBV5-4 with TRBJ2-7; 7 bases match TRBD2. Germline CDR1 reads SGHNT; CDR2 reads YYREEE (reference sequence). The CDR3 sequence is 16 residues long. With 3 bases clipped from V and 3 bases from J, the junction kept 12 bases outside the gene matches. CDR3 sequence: CASSWGGRLGSYEQYF. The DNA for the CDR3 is TGTGCCAGCAGCTGGGGGGGAAGATTAGGGAGCTACGAGCAGTACTTC.

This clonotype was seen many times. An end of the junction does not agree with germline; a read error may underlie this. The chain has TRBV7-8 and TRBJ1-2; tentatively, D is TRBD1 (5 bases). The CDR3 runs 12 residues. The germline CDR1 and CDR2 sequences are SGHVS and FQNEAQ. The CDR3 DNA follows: TGTGCCAGCAGCTTAGCGTCCGGAGGGGCTAACTTC. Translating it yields CASSLASGGANF.